Following are 20 T cell receptor beta chains from one sample sequenced in a study of cytomegalovirus exposure and HLA in healthy donors (dated by TCRdb to 2016 to 2017). The protocol used for the library was the immunoSEQ multiplex PCR assay. The multiplex PCR relied on a mix of 60 forward primers for TCR Vbeta segments and 13 reverse primers for TCR Jbeta segments. The clones in this table, taken by TCRdb from immuneACCESS, are in-frame only. Not every clone is retained; where verified, under half of the shortfall comes from an unresolved V gene, and the cause of the rest is unknown. The sample table records some 70,000 clones. 2.5% to 3% of the sample rests with the top ten. The material sequenced was PBMCs. The receptors originated from a man aged 35-49 years in good health and CMV-seronegative.

The V gene is TRBV5-1, the J gene TRBJ1-1; maybe TRBD1 (6 bases). This CDR3 comprises 13 residues. Germline V gives CDR1 SGHRS, CDR2 YFSETQ. Between the trimmed V and J ends, which lost 4 bases and 7 bases, there was a span of 14 bases. CDR3 sequence reads: CASSIFGQSEAFF. CDR3 sequence (DNA): TGCGCCAGCAGCATATTCGGACAGAGTGAAGCTTTCTTT.

The V call is TRBV7-9, the J call TRBJ2-5; 8 bases are a match to TRBD1. The trim removed 4 bases at V and 1 base at J, leaving 5 bases unmatched. The germline CDR1 and CDR2 sequences are SEHNR and FQNEAQ (reference sequence). The CDR3 covers 15 residues. The CDR3 protein is CASSSYRGVQETQYF. The DNA for the CDR3 is TGTGCCAGCAGCTCATACAGGGGGGTCCAAGAGACCCAGTACTTC. The complete variable domain, with remaining parts taken from reference TRBV7-9 and TRBJ2-5, reads DTGVSQNPRHKITKRGQNVTFRCDPISEHNRLYWYRQTLGQGPEFLTYFQNEAQLEKSRLLSDRFSAERPKGSFSTLEIQRTEQGDSAMYLCASSSYRGVQETQYFGPGTRLLVL.

The V and J genes are TRBV29-1 and TRBJ2-7; 12 nucleotides agree with TRBD1. CDR1 and CDR2 (germline): SQVTM, ANQGSEA. V lost 3 bases to trimming and J lost 4 bases; unmatched junction nucleotides: 4. The length of the CDR3 is 14 residues. CDR3 DNA: TGCAGCGTTGAGGCGGGACAGGGGGCATACGAGCAGTACTTC. It yields the protein CSVEAGQGAYEQYF.

The chain uses TRBV30 and TRBJ2-2, with 12 bases aligning to TRBD2. This CDR3 contains 15 residues. Per germline, CDR1 GTSNPN and CDR2 SVGIG (reference sequence). The trim removed 0 bases at V and 5 bases at J, leaving 1 base unmatched. The CDR3 loop is CAWSVLAGGTGELFF. CDR3 DNA sequence: TGTGCCTGGAGTGTCCTAGCGGGGGGGACCGGGGAGCTGTTTTTT.

The chain has TRBV2 and TRBJ2-7, with TRBD1 matching 7 bases. The germline gives CDR1 SNHLY, CDR2 FYNNEI. The ends lost 8 bases at V and 5 bases at J; junction bases unmatched: 9. The CDR3 loop spans 13 amino acids. In DNA, the CDR3 is TGTGCCAGCGGTAGGGGGCCAGCGGACGAGCAGTACTTC. Amino acids: CASGRGPADEQYF.

V usage is TRBV2 and J usage is TRBJ2-3; no clear D gene. The V end lost 4 bases, the J end lost 2 bases, and 10 bases lay between the germline ends. Germline V gene data show CDR1 as SNHLY and CDR2 as FYNNEI. This CDR3 comprises 14 residues. The CDR3 sequence is CASSVLQSTDTQYF. The DNA for the CDR3 is TGTGCCAGCAGTGTGTTGCAGTCCACAGATACGCAGTATTTT.

This chain uses TRBV7-6 with TRBJ1-1; D call uncertain. Germline-derived CDR1 and CDR2 are SGHVS and FNYEAQ. With 2 bases removed from V and 1 base from J, the gap between germline ends came to 5 bases. The CDR3 loop spans 13 amino acids. In nucleotides, the CDR3 is TGTGCCAGCAGCTTACAGGAGAACACTGAAGCTTTCTTT. It specifies CASSLQENTEAFF.

This chain links TRBV2 with TRBJ1-5, with TRBD1 matching over 8 bases. V gave up 4 bases and J gave up 5 bases; unmatched junction bases: 4. The CDR3 consists of 14 residues. From germline, CDR1 is SNHLY and CDR2 FYNNEI. CDR3 sequence (DNA): TGTGCCAGCAGTGTCGACAGGGGTTATCAGCCCCAGCATTTT. It encodes CASSVDRGYQPQHF.

The CDR3 nucleotides read TGCGCCAGCAGCTTGGGGACAGGGTTCGCAACCTACGAGCAGTACTTC. Its protein is CASSLGTGFATYEQYF. This chain joins TRBV5-1 and TRBJ2-7; 8 nucleotides line up with TRBD1. Trimming removed 0 bases from V and 2 bases from J; junction bases left unmatched: 7. The CDR3 has 16 residues. Per germline, CDR1 SGHRS and CDR2 YFSETQ.

The J gene is TRBJ2-7, the V gene TRBV5-8; D call uncertain. Trimming cost V 1 base and J 2 bases, with 7 bases left between them. Germline values: CDR1 SGHTS, CDR2 YDEGEE. This CDR3 is 13 amino acids long. The CDR3 DNA follows: TGTGCCAGCAGCTTGACGGTTACCTACGAGCAGTACTTC. It translates to CASSLTVTYEQYF.

This chain joins TRBV2 and TRBJ1-2, with D perhaps TRBD1 (5 bases). The ends were cut back, 6 bases at V and 10 bases at J, with 18 bases in the middle. Germline V CDR1 and CDR2: SNHLY, FYNNEI. This CDR3 has 13 amino acids. In DNA, the CDR3 is TGTGCCAGCAGCGACCAGGGAGCGGGAGACTACACCTTC. It specifies CASSDQGAGDYTF.

Written as DNA, the CDR3 is TGCGCCAGCAGACCCGACAGTAACCAAGAGACCCAGTACTTC. It is translated as CASRPDSNQETQYF. The chain is built from TRBV4-1 and TRBJ2-5, with D possibly being TRBD1 (5 bases). CDR1 and CDR2 (germline): MGHRA, YSYEKL. CDR3 length: 14 residues. The V end lost 6 bases, the J end lost 0 bases, and 11 bases lay between the germline ends.

CDR3 DNA: TGTGCCAGCAGCTTAGTGAGGGCTAGCGGGTCTGGGTATGAGCAGTTCTTC. Translating gives CASSLVRASGSGYEQFF. V and J are TRBV7-2 and TRBJ2-1; 8 bases are shared with TRBD2. The CDR3 has 17 amino acids. The ends lost 1 base at V and 8 bases at J; junction bases unmatched: 13. CDR1 and CDR2 (germline): SGHTA, FQGNSA.

This rearrangement joins TRBV9 to TRBJ1-2; D gene uncertain. The CDR3 length is 14 residues. Trimming took 1 base from V and 0 from J, leaving 7 bases between them. CDR1 and CDR2 (germline): SGDLS, YYNGEE. This chain's CDR3 is CASSVSGTNYGYTF. Here the CDR3 DNA reads TGTGCCAGCAGCGTATCAGGTACTAACTATGGCTACACCTTC. The variable domain in full, with the rest retrieved from reference TRBV9 and TRBJ1-2, is DSGVTQTPKHLITATGQRVTLRCSPRSGDLSVYWYQQSLDQGLQFLIQYYNGEERAKGNILERFSAQQFPDLHSELNLSSLELGDSALYFCASSVSGTNYGYTFGSGTRLTVV.

The chain has TRBV6-1 and TRBJ2-5; 12 bases map to TRBD1. The end of the DNA is better explained by TRBJ2-7, so the J call may be wrong. This CDR3 is 14 amino acids long. Germline values: CDR1 MNHNS, CDR2 SASEGT. This chain's CDR3 is CASMRDRGPYEQYF. The CDR3 nucleotides are TGTGCCAGCATGAGGGACAGGGGGCCTTACGAGCAGTACTTC.

This chain uses TRBV29-1 with TRBJ1-4; a possible D gene is TRBD1 (5 bases). This CDR3 region has 14 residues. Trimming cost V 1 base and J 7 bases, with 13 bases left between them. The germline V gene encodes CDR1 SQVTM and CDR2 ANQGSEA. DNA for the CDR3: TGCAGCGTTGAAGCGCACCAGGGTGGTGAAAAACTGTTTTTT. This gives the protein CSVEAHQGGEKLFF.

The V and J genes are TRBV28 and TRBJ1-6; 9 bases line up with TRBD1. CDR1 and CDR2 (germline): MDHEN, SYDVKM. The V gene end was trimmed by 7 bases and the J gene end by 9 bases; junction bases not matched to a gene: 10. The CDR3 is 15 amino acids. The CDR3 DNA is TGTGCCAGCAATGACCCGGGACAGGGTGGTTCACCCCTCCACTTT. Amino acid sequence: CASNDPGQGGSPLHF.

Concerning this clone itself: The junction does not match germline at one end; this may be a read error. In the same sample, other DNA sequences code for this CDR3. The V gene is TRBV6-4, the J gene TRBJ2-7; D not resolved. Germline lookup yields CDR1 MRHNA and CDR2 SNTAGT. This CDR3 is 15 amino acids long. The CDR3 reads CASSVVVSGPYEQYF. The CDR3 DNA reads TGCGCCAGCAGTGTAGTGGTAAGTGGGCCCTACGAGCAGTACTTC.

V gene TRBV30 combines with J gene TRBJ1-2; 10 positions match TRBD1. After removal of 1 base from V and 8 bases from J, the junction contained 7 bases not matched to a gene. Germline V gives CDR1 GTSNPN, CDR2 SVGIG (reference sequence). The CDR3 spans 14 residues. CDR3 sequence: CAWSAGQGERGYTF. The CDR3 bases are TGTGCCTGGAGTGCCGGACAGGGGGAGAGGGGCTACACCTTC.

This chain connects TRBV6-1 to TRBJ2-1; 8 bases fit TRBD2. The junction had 11 bases not matched to a gene; V was cut back by 3 bases and J by 7 bases. Per germline, CDR1 MNHNS and CDR2 SASEGT. CDR3 length: 16 residues. The CDR3 spells CASSEIGGGRGNEQFF. CDR3 coding DNA: TGTGCCAGCAGTGAGATCGGCGGGGGGCGTGGGAATGAGCAGTTCTTC.